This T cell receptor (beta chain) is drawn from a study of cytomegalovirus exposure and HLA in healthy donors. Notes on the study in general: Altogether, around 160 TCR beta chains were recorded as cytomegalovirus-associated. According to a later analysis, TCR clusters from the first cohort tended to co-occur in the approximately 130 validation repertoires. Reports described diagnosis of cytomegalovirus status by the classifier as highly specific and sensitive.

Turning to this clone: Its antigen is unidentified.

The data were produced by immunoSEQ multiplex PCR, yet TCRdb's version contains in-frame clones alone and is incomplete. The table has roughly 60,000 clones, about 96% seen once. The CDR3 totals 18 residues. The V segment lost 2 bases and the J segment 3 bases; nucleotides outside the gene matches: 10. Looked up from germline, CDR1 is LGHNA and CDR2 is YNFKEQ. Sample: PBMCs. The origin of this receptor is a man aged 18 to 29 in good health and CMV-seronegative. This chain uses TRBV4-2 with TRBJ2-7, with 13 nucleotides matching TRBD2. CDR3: CASSQTTSGRAKVYEQYF. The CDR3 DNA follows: TGTGCCAGCAGCCAAACTACTAGCGGGAGGGCCAAGGTCTACGAGCAGTACTTC.